The 30 T cell receptor beta chains given below trace back to one sample, sequenced in a study of blood T cells in healthy people across ages. Primers used in a second PCR of about 6 to 11 cycles were a sample-barcoded 5' primer and a J-beta primer mix. From the 5' RACE reads, TCRdb called clonotypes with MiXCR, one entry per CDR3 protein. The sample includes roughly 930,000 distinct CDR3 sequences, under 50% of them seen just once. The sequenced sample consisted of blood. The receptors here all came from a man aged 30-40 years in good health.

This clonotype turned up a few times. CDR3 sequence reads: CASSKGTGPKSAAIENYEQYF. CDR3 coding DNA: TGTGCCAGCAGCAAAGGGACAGGTCCCAAGTCGGCCGCTATTGAAAACTACGAGCAGTACTTC. The chain has TRBV21-1 and TRBJ2-7; the table's D call of TRBD1 was not tested on the DNA. TRBV21-1 is given as a pseudogene. This CDR3 is 21 amino acids long.

Many counts were recorded for this clonotype. The chain links TRBV10-3 to TRBJ2-5; D uncertain. The CDR3 is made up of 15 amino acids. Trimming shortened V by 2 bases and J by 2 bases, and 12 bases separated the two germline ends. Germline-derived CDR1 and CDR2 are ENHRY and SYGVKD. The CDR3 spells CAISEVGQTQETQYF. Written as DNA, the CDR3 is TGTGCCATCAGTGAGGTCGGGCAGACTCAAGAGACCCAGTACTTC.

This clonotype was seen more than once but under ten times. The chain recombines TRBV6-5 with TRBJ2-3, with 9 bases aligning to TRBD1. Trimming at V came to 2 bases and at J to 5 bases, leaving 5 bases not matched to a gene. The CDR3 runs to 15 residues. CDR1 is MNHEY, CDR2 SVGAGI, per germline. The CDR3 protein is CASSYLQGAGDTQYF. The CDR3 DNA reads as TGTGCCAGCAGTTACCTACAGGGGGCCGGAGATACGCAGTATTTT.

This clonotype was seen many times. This sequence joins TRBV2 and TRBJ2-3; D gene unclear. From germline, CDR1 is SNHLY and CDR2 FYNNEI. This CDR3 contains 12 residues. The germline V and J ends were trimmed by 6 bases and 2 bases, with 6 bases remaining between them. CDR3 region: CASRWDTDTQYF. CDR3 sequence (DNA): TGTGCCAGCAGGTGGGACACAGATACGCAGTATTTT.

The CDR3 loop reads CASSPFGTSRTQETQYF. CDR3 sequence (DNA): TGTGCCAGCAGTCCTTTTGGGACTAGCAGAACCCAAGAGACCCAGTACTTC. This chain links TRBV27 with TRBJ2-5, with TRBD2 matching over 9 bases. The CDR3 length is 17 residues. Germline loops: CDR1 MNHEY, CDR2 SMNVEV (reference sequence). The J segment lost 1 base and the V segment lost 5 bases, leaving 11 bases of the junction unmatched.

There are a few counts of this clonotype. V is TRBV27 and J is TRBJ1-1; D may be TRBD1 (5 bases). In germline, CDR1 is MNHEY, CDR2 SMNVEV (reference sequence). V lost 8 bases and J 3 bases, leaving 22 bases between the germline ends. The CDR3 is made up of 16 amino acids. CDR3 loop: CASGIPGRLADTEAFF. The CDR3 DNA sequence: TGTGCCAGCGGTATACCGGGACGGCTGGCCGACACTGAAGCTTTCTTT.

The chain has TRBV5-1 and TRBJ2-1, with 10 nucleotides matching TRBD2. This CDR3 is 18 amino acids long. CDR1 and CDR2 from the germline V gene are SGHRS and YFSETQ. The ends lost 0 bases at V and 6 bases at J; junction bases unmatched: 12. The CDR3 DNA reads as TGCGCCAGCAGCTTGGTTGGACTAGCGGCCCTGCCCCCCAATGAGCAGTTCTTC. Translated: CASSLVGLAALPPNEQFF.

This clonotype was picked up a small number of times. The V and J genes are TRBV7-9 and TRBJ1-2, with unresolved D. V lost 7 bases, J lost 4 bases, and 25 bases lay in between. Germline V gene sequence: CDR1 SEHNR, CDR2 FQNEAQ (reference sequence). The length of the CDR3 is 17 residues. The CDR3 DNA is TGTGCCAGCATCGACACGGCAAACAGAGGTGTGCCCTATGGCTACACCTTC. Translated: CASIDTANRGVPYGYTF.

The CDR3 reads CASSEIVDSYEQYF. In DNA, the CDR3 is TGTGCCAGCAGTGAAATTGTAGACTCCTACGAGCAGTACTTC. This chain connects TRBV6-1 to TRBJ2-7; D uncertain. This CDR3 is 14 amino acids long. CDR1 MNHNS and CDR2 SASEGT come from the germline V gene. V dropped 2 bases and J dropped 0 bases, with 8 bases sitting between them.

The rearrangement uses TRBV29-1 and TRBJ2-2; the D is unclear. The V end was cut by 6 bases, the J end by 2 bases, with 7 bases between. Germline V CDR1 and CDR2: SQVTM, ANQGSEA. The CDR3 covers 12 residues. The CDR3 loop reads CSVNTNTGELFF. The CDR3 nucleotides read TGCAGCGTGAATACAAACACCGGGGAGCTGTTTTTT.

The chain combines TRBV27 with TRBJ1-3; D gene unclear. V gave up 2 bases and J gave up 2 bases, with 13 bases separating them. Looked up from germline, CDR1 is MNHEY and CDR2 is SMNVEV (reference sequence). This CDR3 is built from 16 residues. CDR3 sequence (DNA): TGTGCCAGCAGTTTAAGTGCTCTTCTGGCTGGAAACACCATATATTTT. As protein: CASSLSALLAGNTIYF.

This clonotype was seen a few times. V gene TRBV27 combines with J gene TRBJ2-5; possible D gene TRBD1, 6 bases. Deletions cut 3 bases from V and 2 bases from J, with 13 bases between. Per the germline V gene, CDR1 is MNHEY and CDR2 is SMNVEV (reference sequence). The CDR3 consists of 15 residues. CDR3 region: CASSFLGGQQETQYF. The CDR3, as DNA: TGTGCCAGCAGTTTCCTCGGTGGACAGCAAGAGACCCAGTACTTC.

This clonotype was counted between two and nine times. The V call is TRBV29-1, the J call TRBJ2-1; D uncertain. Deletions cut 0 bases from V and 5 bases from J, with 14 bases between. Germline lookup yields CDR1 SQVTM and CDR2 ANQGSEA. There are 15 residues in the CDR3. The CDR3 DNA reads as TGCAGCGTTGAAGACCCGTATGGACCCGACAATGAGCAGTTCTTC. Residues: CSVEDPYGPDNEQFF.

V and J are TRBV29-1 and TRBJ2-7; no clear D gene. V shed 8 bases and J shed 5 bases, with 16 bases lying between them. CDR1 is SQVTM, CDR2 ANQGSEA, per germline. The CDR3 extends over 12 amino acids. For the CDR3, the DNA is TGCAGCTATTCTGAATTAGGAAACGAGCAGTACTTC. It translates to CSYSELGNEQYF.

This clonotype was counted a few times. The chain couples TRBV4-2 to TRBJ2-1; possibly TRBD1 or TRBD2 for D (5 bases each). Germline V gives CDR1 LGHNA, CDR2 YNFKEQ. Trimming took off 3 bases at V and 2 bases at J, with 8 bases between the two ends. The CDR3 runs to 14 residues. CDR3 DNA: TGTGCCAGCAGCCAGGGACCGACCTACAATGAGCAGTTCTTC. Amino acids: CASSQGPTYNEQFF.

This clonotype was observed at least ten times. V gene TRBV7-2 combines with J gene TRBJ2-7, with D possibly matching TRBD2 (6 bases). V was trimmed by 1 base and J by 7 bases, leaving 20 bases between them. Per germline, CDR1 SGHTA and CDR2 FQGNSA. The CDR3 contains 16 residues. The CDR3 region has the DNA TGTGCCAGCAGCTTAGGAAGTAGCGGTGTAGGGATTGAGCAGTACTTC. It codes for CASSLGSSGVGIEQYF.

The V gene is TRBV11-2, the J gene TRBJ1-4; 9 nucleotides agree with TRBD1. Germline assignment: CDR1 SGHAT and CDR2 FQNNGV. This CDR3 spans 15 amino acids. Trimming cost V 6 bases and J 8 bases; bases outside gene matches: 10. CDR3 nucleotide sequence: TGTGCCAGCAGGCGACCGGGACAGGGAGGGGAAAAACTGTTTTTT. It encodes CASRRPGQGGEKLFF. The variable domain in full, completed from reference TRBV11-2 and TRBJ1-4, reads EAGVAQSPRYKIIEKRQSVAFWCNPISGHATLYWYQQILGQGPKLLIQFQNNGVVDDSQLPKDRFSAERLKGVDSTLKIQPAKLEDSAVYLCASRRPGQGGEKLFFGSGTQLSVL.

The chain employs TRBV3-1 and TRBJ2-3; weak D call: TRBD2 (6 bases). Germline V gives CDR1 LGHDT, CDR2 YNNKEL (reference sequence). The CDR3 contains 16 residues. V dropped 0 bases and J dropped 6 bases, with 16 bases sitting between them. CDR3 bases: TGTGCCAGCAGCCAAGACCCAGCACCTCGGGGGGATACGCAGTATTTT. Protein: CASSQDPAPRGDTQYF.

V and J are TRBV29-1 and TRBJ1-4; possibly TRBD1 for D (6 bases). The CDR3 has 13 amino acids. Germline V gene data show CDR1 as SQVTM and CDR2 as ANQGSEA. V lost 7 bases and J lost 1, with 10 bases in between. This CDR3 reads CSAEGGTNEKLFF. The DNA of the CDR3 is TGCAGCGCCGAGGGGGGAACTAATGAAAAACTGTTTTTT. Complete variable domain (other parts from reference TRBV29-1 and TRBJ1-4): SAVISQKPSRDICQRGTSLTIQCQVDSQVTMMFWYRQQPGQSLTLIATANQGSEATYESGFVIDKFPISRPNLTFSTLTVSNMSPEDSSIYLCSAEGGTNEKLFFGSGTQLSVL.

The table lists this clonotype with a few counts. The chain is built from TRBV3-1 and TRBJ1-2, with TRBD1 identical over 8 bases. The V segment lost 4 bases and the J segment 2 bases; nucleotides outside the gene matches: 12. Germline-derived CDR1 and CDR2 are LGHDT and YNNKEL (reference sequence). There are 17 residues in the CDR3. In nucleotides, the CDR3 is TGTGCCAGCAGCCGGCGTCCAGGGGGCCTGACGAACTATGGCTACACCTTC. Protein product: CASSRRPGGLTNYGYTF.

This clonotype was counted between two and nine times. J is TRBJ2-4 and V is TRBV20-1; the D gene is possibly TRBD1 (5 bases). Per germline, CDR1 DFQATT and CDR2 SNEGSKA (reference sequence). CDR3 length: 15 amino acids. Trimming took off 5 bases at V and 1 base at J, with 15 bases between the two ends. CDR3 nucleotides: TGCAGTGCTTTCCAGGGTTCCTCGGCCAAAAACATTCAGTACTTC. It codes for CSAFQGSSAKNIQYF.

This sequence joins TRBV25-1 and TRBJ2-7, with a tentative D call TRBD2 (5 bases). The CDR3 has 15 amino acids. Germline-derived CDR1 and CDR2 are MGHDK and SYGVNS. V was pared by 6 bases and J by 3 bases, with 18 bases between. The CDR3 protein is CASSPGLEQGYEQYF. Written as DNA, the CDR3 is TGTGCCAGCAGCCCAGGACTCGAACAAGGCTACGAGCAGTACTTC.

This clonotype was found a few times. The chain carries TRBV3-1 and TRBJ1-5, with 9 positions matching TRBD1. The J segment lost 7 bases and the V segment lost 4 bases, leaving 8 bases of the junction unmatched. The CDR3 extends over 15 amino acids. Germline values: CDR1 LGHDT, CDR2 YNNKEL (reference sequence). CDR3 nucleotides: TGTGCCAGCAGCCCGGGGACAGGGAGCCACCAGCCCCAGCATTTT. Translated, it gives CASSPGTGSHQPQHF.

V is TRBV6-2 or TRBV6-3 and J is TRBJ2-2, with TRBD2 matching 7 bases. The V segment lost 2 bases and the J segment 6 bases; nucleotides outside the gene matches: 3. The CDR3 totals 14 residues. Germline V gene data show CDR1 as MNHEY and CDR2 as SVGEGT. The CDR3, as DNA: TGTGCCAGCAGTTACCAGCGGGGTTCCGGGGAGCTGTTTTTT. Amino acid sequence: CASSYQRGSGELFF.

Worth noting for this clonotype: Mismatch with germline at one junction end may stem from a read error. This chain links TRBV20-1 with TRBJ2-3; 9 bases fit TRBD1. This CDR3 is built from 14 residues. Per the germline V gene, CDR1 is DFQATT and CDR2 is SNEGSKA (reference sequence). The CDR3 is CSAPGQGSTDTPYF. The CDR3 DNA reads as TGCAGTGCTCCCGGACAGGGGAGCACAGATACGCCGTATTTT.

The chain uses TRBV12-3 or TRBV12-4 and TRBJ1-4; D possibly corresponds to TRBD1 (5 bases). The CDR3 extends over 16 amino acids. Trimming took off 3 bases at V and 6 bases at J, with 17 bases between the two ends. Here the CDR3 reads CASSLRGRVLDEKLFF. The CDR3 DNA is TGTGCCAGCAGTTTGAGGGGTAGGGTTCTGGATGAAAAACTGTTTTTT.

This rearrangement joins TRBV6-1 to TRBJ2-3; tentative D call: TRBD2 (5 bases). Trimming pared 0 bases from V and 6 bases from J, leaving 10 bases between. The germline V gene has CDR1 MNHNS and CDR2 SASEGT. The CDR3 consists of 14 residues. CDR3 sequence (DNA): TGTGCCAGCAGTGAAGCGCGGGTTAGGGATACGCAGTATTTT. This sequence encodes CASSEARVRDTQYF.

This clonotype turned up a few times. V is TRBV12-3 or TRBV12-4 and J is TRBJ1-5; D gene uncertain. The length of the CDR3 is 14 residues. Trimming removed 6 bases at V and 2 bases at J, with 11 bases between. The CDR3 DNA follows: TGTGCCAGCAGCCGGGATGGAGGCAATCAGCCCCAGCATTTT. Its protein is CASSRDGGNQPQHF.

The rearrangement joins TRBV7-9 to TRBJ1-4; TRBD1 might be the D (6 bases). V lost 1 base and J 10 bases, leaving 16 bases between the germline ends. The germline V gene has CDR1 SEHNR and CDR2 FQNEAQ (reference sequence). The CDR3 has 15 amino acids. The CDR3 sequence: CASSLEDRRVGKLFF. In DNA, the CDR3 is TGTGCCAGCAGCTTAGAAGACAGGAGGGTTGGAAAACTGTTTTTT.

This clonotype was seen only a few times. The CDR3 sequence is CASPCGGPKAQYF. CDR3 coding DNA: TGTGCCAGCCCCTGTGGGGGGCCAAAAGCCCAGTACTTC. This chain links TRBV12-3 or TRBV12-4 with TRBJ2-5; D is tentatively TRBD1 or TRBD2 (6 bases each). There are 13 residues in the CDR3. V lost 8 bases, J lost 9 bases, and 19 bases lay in between.